The sequence of this T cell receptor (beta chain) was determined in a study of T cell responses to AZD1222 COVID-19 vaccine. On the study more broadly: Second-dose groups at about 4 or about 12 weeks were pooled. Findings and limits, study-wide: Spike-specific TCR breadth and depth rose after two AZD1222 doses. Of spike-specific TCRs, nearly half reportedly target regions left unmutated in variants. The donor cohort was predominantly white British with a female majority, and clonal diversity may have been underestimated.

The repertoire was sequenced with immunoSEQ multiplex PCR; TCRdb's copy has only in-frame clones and lacks some. The table includes about 79,000 clones, about 84% detected once. The CDR3 is 17 amino acids. V gave up 0 bases and J gave up 0 bases, with 12 bases separating them. CDR1 and CDR2 (germline): LGHNA, YNFKEQ. Note on this clone: The antigen is unknown.

This clonotype originated in an adult in good health. Sample: peripheral blood, taken on day 0 of AZD1222 vaccination. This chain links TRBV4-2 with TRBJ1-3; D call uncertain. The CDR3 DNA follows: TGTGCCAGCAGCCAAGATGGGCGGGGTTACTCTGGAAACACCATATATTTT. Amino acid sequence: CASSQDGRGYSGNTIYF.